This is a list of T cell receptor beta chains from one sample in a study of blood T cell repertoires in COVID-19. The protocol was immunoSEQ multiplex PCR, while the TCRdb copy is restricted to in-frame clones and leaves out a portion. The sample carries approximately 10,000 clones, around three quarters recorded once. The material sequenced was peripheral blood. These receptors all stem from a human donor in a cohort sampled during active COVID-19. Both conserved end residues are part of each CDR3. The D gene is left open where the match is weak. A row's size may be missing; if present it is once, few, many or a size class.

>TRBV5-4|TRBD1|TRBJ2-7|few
CASSLGDRETYEQYF
TGTGCCAGCAGCTTGGGGGACAGGGAGACCTACGAGCAGTACTTC
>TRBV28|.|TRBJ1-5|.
CASSLADSYNQPQHF
TGTGCCAGCAGTTTGGCGGACAGCTACAATCAGCCCCAGCATTTT
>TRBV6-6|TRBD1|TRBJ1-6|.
CASSTSRGQHSPLHF
TGTGCCAGCAGTACATCTAGGGGACAGCATTCACCCCTCCACTTT
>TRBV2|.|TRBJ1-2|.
CASSEVRGQRNGYTF
TGTGCCAGCAGTGAAGTCCGAGGACAGCGAAATGGCTACACCTTC
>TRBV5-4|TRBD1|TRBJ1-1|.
CASSPGQANTEAFF
TGTGCCAGCAGCCCGGGACAGGCGAACACTGAAGCTTTCTTT
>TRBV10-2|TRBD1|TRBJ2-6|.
CASSMAGGSGANVLTF
TGCGCCAGCAGTATGGCAGGGGGCTCTGGGGCCAACGTCCTGACTTTC
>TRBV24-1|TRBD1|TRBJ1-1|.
CATSENGQGVLPTEAFF
TGTGCCACCAGTGAAAACGGACAGGGTGTCCTCCCCACTGAAGCTTTCTTT
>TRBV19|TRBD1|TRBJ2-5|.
CASSGNPGQGAGTQYF
TGTGCCAGTAGTGGAAACCCGGGACAGGGGGCAGGGACCCAGTACTTC
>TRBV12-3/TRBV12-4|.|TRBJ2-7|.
CASSSSYEQYF
TGTGCCAGCAGTTCATCCTACGAGCAGTACTTC
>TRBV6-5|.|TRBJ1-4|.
CASSYLRHLVIEKLFF
TGTGCCAGCAGTTACCTCCGACACCTCGTAATTGAAAAACTGTTTTTT
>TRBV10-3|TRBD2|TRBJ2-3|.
CAISDSGGRTDTQYF
TGTGCCATCAGTGACAGCGGGGGGCGCACAGATACGCAGTATTTT
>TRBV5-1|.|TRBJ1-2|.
CASSLGGIGGMDYGYTF
TGCGCCAGCAGCTTGGGCGGAATTGGGGGGATGGACTATGGCTACACCTTC
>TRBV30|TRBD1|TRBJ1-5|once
CAWGDRDDQPQHF
TGTGCCTGGGGTGACAGGGATGATCAGCCCCAGCATTTT
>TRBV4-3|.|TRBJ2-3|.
CASSQDPLAGDTQYF
TGCGCCAGCAGCCAAGATCCCCTGGCAGGGGATACGCAGTATTTT
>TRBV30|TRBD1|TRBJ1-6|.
CAWGGQGNSPLHF
TGTGCCTGGGGCGGACAGGGAAATTCACCCCTCCACTTT
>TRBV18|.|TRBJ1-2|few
CASSPRADNYGYTF
TGTGCCAGCTCACCACGGGCAGATAACTATGGCTACACCTTC
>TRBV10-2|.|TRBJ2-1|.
CASSERGGEQFF
TGCGCCAGCAGTGAGAGGGGGGGAGAGCAGTTCTTC
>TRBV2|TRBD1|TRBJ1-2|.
CASGGTGNYGYTF
TGTGCCAGCGGTGGGACAGGGAACTATGGCTACACCTTC
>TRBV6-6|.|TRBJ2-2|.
CASRLTGEAGELFF
TGTGCCAGCAGACTAACAGGGGAGGCCGGGGAGCTGTTTTTT
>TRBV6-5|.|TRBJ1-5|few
CASGQNNQPQHF
TGTGCCAGCGGGCAGAACAATCAGCCCCAGCATTTT
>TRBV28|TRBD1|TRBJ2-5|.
CASSSPGQGAAETQYF
TGTGCCAGCAGTTCACCGGGACAGGGGGCGGCGGAGACCCAGTACTTC
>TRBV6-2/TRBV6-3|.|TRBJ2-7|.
CASSYGAGLFYYEQYF
TGTGCCAGCAGTTACGGGGCAGGCCTTTTCTACTACGAGCAGTACTTC
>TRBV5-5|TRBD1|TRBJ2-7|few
CASSLVTGGYEQYF
TGTGCCAGCAGCTTGGTTACAGGGGGATACGAGCAGTACTTC
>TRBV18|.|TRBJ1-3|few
CASSPVQGQTNTIYF
TGTGCCAGCTCACCCGTACAGGGCCAGACGAACACCATATATTTT
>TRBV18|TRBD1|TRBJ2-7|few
CASSTTGGAYEQYF
TGTGCCAGCTCGACAACAGGGGGTGCGTACGAGCAGTACTTC
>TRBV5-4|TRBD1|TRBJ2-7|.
CASSCVPGQDFSYEQYF
TGTGCCAGCAGCTGTGTACCGGGACAGGATTTCTCCTACGAGCAGTACTTC
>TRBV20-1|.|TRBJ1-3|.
CSASGEGGGNTIYF
TGCAGTGCTAGTGGGGAGGGAGGTGGAAACACCATATATTTT
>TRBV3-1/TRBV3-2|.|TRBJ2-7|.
CASSQAWRYEQYF
TGTGCCAGCAGCCAAGCATGGCGGTACGAGCAGTACTTC
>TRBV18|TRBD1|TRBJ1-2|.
CASSLKQGQGEGYTF
TGTGCCAGCTCACTTAAACAAGGACAGGGCGAGGGCTACACCTTC
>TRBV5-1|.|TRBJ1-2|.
CASSLGSLANYGYTF
TGCGCCAGCAGCTTGGGGTCGCTAGCTAACTATGGCTACACCTTC
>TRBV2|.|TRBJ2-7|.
CASSEEGFSYEQYF
TGTGCCAGCAGTGAGGAGGGGTTCTCCTACGAGCAGTACTTC
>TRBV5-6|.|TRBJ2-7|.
CASSGVGFAGAYEQYF
TGTGCCAGCAGCGGCGTGGGGTTTGCGGGGGCTTACGAGCAGTACTTC
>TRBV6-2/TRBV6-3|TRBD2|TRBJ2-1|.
CASSYSPMNGGIYNEQFF
TGTGCCAGCAGTTACAGCCCTATGAACGGGGGGATTTACAATGAGCAGTTCTTC
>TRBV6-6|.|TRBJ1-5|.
CASSYDAGTNQPQHF
TGTGCCAGCAGTTACGACGCAGGAACAAATCAGCCCCAGCATTTT
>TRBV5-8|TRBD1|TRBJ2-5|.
CASSRIDQGAGLGTQYF
TGTGCCAGCAGCAGAATAGATCAGGGGGCAGGTCTTGGGACCCAGTACTTC
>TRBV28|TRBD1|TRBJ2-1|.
CATTVQGVGYNEQFF
TGTGCCACCACCGTACAGGGGGTTGGCTACAATGAGCAGTTCTTC
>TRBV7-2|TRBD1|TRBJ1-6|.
CASSLSRDRHNSPLHF
TGTGCCAGCAGCTTAAGTCGGGACAGACACAATTCACCCCTCCACTTT
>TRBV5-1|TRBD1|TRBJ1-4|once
CASSPGTGSNEKLFF
TGCGCCAGCAGCCCCGGGACAGGCAGTAATGAAAAACTGTTTTTT
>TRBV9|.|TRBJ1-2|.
CASSVEGGPHGYTF
TGTGCCAGCAGCGTAGAGGGGGGGCCGCATGGCTACACCTTC
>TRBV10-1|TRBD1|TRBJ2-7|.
CASSKRPGQNPYEQYF
TGCGCCAGCAGTAAGAGACCGGGACAGAACCCCTACGAGCAGTACTTC
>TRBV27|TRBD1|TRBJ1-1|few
CASTLRTGGVTEAFF
TGTGCCAGCACCCTAAGGACAGGGGGCGTCACTGAAGCTTTCTTT
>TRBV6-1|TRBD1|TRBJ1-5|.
CASREGTGGQPQHF
TGTGCCAGCAGAGAAGGGACAGGGGGTCAGCCCCAGCATTTT
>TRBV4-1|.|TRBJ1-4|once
CASSQLTPGEGKLFF
TGCGCCAGCAGCCAATTGACGCCCGGGGAAGGGAAACTGTTTTTT
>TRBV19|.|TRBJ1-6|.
CASAGYGNSPLHF
TGTGCCAGCGCTGGGTACGGGAATTCACCCCTCCACTTT
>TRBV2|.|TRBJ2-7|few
CASSAGQYYEQYF
TGTGCCAGCAGCGCGGGACAGTACTACGAGCAGTACTTC
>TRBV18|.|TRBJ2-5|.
CASSPNAQGLETQYF
TGTGCCAGCTCACCCAACGCACAGGGTTTGGAGACCCAGTACTTC
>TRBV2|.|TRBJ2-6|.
CASSVLAGAGSGANVLTF
TGTGCCAGCAGTGTTTTGGCGGGGGCCGGCTCTGGGGCCAACGTCCTGACTTTC
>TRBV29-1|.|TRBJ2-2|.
CSAGQSNTGELFF
TGCAGCGCCGGACAGTCGAACACCGGGGAGCTGTTTTTT
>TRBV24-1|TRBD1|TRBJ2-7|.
CATSDRSTGGRHEQYF
TGTGCCACCAGTGATCGCTCGACAGGGGGGCGACACGAGCAGTACTTC
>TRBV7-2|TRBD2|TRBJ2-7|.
CASSYGRQVTSYEQYF
TGTGCCAGCAGCTACGGGAGGCAGGTGACCTCCTACGAGCAGTACTTC
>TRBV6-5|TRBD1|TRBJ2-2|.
CASSYRRQGPTGELFF
TGTGCCAGCAGTTACCGACGACAGGGGCCGACCGGGGAGCTGTTTTTT
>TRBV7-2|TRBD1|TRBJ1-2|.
CASSLGTGAQIYGYTF
TGTGCCAGCAGCTTAGGGACAGGGGCCCAAATCTATGGCTACACCTTC
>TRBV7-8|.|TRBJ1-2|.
CASSLVGGADGYTF
TGTGCCAGCAGCTTAGTTGGGGGGGCGGATGGCTACACCTTC
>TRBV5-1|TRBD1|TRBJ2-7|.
CASSLVLGRGYEQYF
TGCGCCAGCAGCTTGGTGCTTGGCAGGGGGTACGAGCAGTACTTC
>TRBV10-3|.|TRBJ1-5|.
CAISESEFHQPQHF
TGTGCCATCAGTGAGTCCGAGTTTCACCAGCCCCAGCATTTT
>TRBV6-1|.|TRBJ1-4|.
CASSDIIAGNEKLFF
TGTGCCAGCAGTGATATTATCGCAGGGAACGAAAAACTGTTTTTT
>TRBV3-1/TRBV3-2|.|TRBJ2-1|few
CASSQEPTDYNEQFF
TGTGCCAGCAGCCAAGAACCGACAGACTACAATGAGCAGTTCTTC
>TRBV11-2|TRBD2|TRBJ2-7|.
CASSLDGGSYEQYF
TGTGCCAGCAGCCTAGACGGGGGGTCCTACGAGCAGTACTTC
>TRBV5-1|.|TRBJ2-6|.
CASSPSLGAGANVLTF
TGCGCCAGCAGCCCGTCCTTAGGAGCTGGGGCCAACGTCCTGACTTTC
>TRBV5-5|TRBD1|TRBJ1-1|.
CASSQDTQGPLYTEAFF
TGTGCCAGCAGCCAAGATACACAGGGGCCCCTTTATACTGAAGCTTTCTTT